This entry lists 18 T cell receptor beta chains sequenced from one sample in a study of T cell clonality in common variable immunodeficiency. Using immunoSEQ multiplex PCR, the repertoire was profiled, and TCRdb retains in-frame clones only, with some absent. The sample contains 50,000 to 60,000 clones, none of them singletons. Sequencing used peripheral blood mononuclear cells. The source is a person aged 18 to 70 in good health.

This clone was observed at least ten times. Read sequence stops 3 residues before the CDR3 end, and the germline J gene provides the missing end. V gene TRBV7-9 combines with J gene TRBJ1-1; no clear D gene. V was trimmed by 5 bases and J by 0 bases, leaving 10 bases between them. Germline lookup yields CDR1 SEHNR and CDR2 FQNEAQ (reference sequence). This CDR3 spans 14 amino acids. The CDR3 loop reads CASSLSGMNTEAFF. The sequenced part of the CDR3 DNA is TGTGCCAGCAGCCTCTCCGGTATGAACACTGAA. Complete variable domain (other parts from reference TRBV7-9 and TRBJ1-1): DTGVSQNPRHKITKRGQNVTFRCDPISEHNRLYWYRQTLGQGPEFLTYFQNEAQLEKSRLLSDRFSAERPKGSFSTLEIQRTEQGDSAMYLCASSLSGMNTEAFFGQGTRLTVV.

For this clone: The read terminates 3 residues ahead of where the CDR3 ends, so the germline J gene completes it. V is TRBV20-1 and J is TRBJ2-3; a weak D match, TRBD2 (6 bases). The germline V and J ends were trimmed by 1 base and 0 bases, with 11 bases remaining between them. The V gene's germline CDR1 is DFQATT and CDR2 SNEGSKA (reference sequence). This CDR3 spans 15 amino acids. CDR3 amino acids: CSARGVAESTDTQYF. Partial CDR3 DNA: TGCAGTGCTAGAGGGGTAGCGGAGAGCACAGATACG.

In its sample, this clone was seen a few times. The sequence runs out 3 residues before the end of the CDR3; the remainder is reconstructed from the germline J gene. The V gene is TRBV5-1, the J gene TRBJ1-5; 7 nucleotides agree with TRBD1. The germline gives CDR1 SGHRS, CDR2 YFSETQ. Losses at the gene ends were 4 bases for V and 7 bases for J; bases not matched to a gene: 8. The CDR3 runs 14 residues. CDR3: CASSPGQVGQPQHF. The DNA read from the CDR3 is TGCGCCAGCAGCCCCGGACAGGTGGGACAGCCC.

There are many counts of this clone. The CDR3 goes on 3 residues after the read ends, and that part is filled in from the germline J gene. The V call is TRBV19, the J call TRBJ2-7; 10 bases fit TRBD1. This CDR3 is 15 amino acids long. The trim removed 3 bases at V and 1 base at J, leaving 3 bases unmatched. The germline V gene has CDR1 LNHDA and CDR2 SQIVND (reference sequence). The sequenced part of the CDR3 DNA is TGTGCCAGTAGTATGATGGACAGGGGGTCCTACGAG. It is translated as CASSMMDRGSYE. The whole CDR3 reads CASSMMDRGSYEQYF. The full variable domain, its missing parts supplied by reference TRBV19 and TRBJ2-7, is DGGITQSPKYLFRKEGQNVTLSCEQNLNHDAMYWYRQDPGQGLRLIYYSQIVNDFQKGDIAEGYSVSREKKESFPLTVTSAQKNPTAFYLCASSMMDRGSYEQYFGPGTRLTVT.

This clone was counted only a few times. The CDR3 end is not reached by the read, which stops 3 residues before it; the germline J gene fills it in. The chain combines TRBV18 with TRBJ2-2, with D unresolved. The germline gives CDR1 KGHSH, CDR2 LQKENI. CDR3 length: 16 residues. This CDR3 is CASSPLVGSANEKLFF. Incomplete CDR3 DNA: TGTGCCAGCTCACCACTAGTCGGGTCCGCAAATGAAAAG.

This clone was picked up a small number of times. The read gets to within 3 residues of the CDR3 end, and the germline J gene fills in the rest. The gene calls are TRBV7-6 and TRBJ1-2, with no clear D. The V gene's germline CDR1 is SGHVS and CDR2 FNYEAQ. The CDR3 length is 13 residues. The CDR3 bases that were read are TGTGCCAGCAGCTTAGGCGAGGCGGATACC. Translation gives CASSLGEADT. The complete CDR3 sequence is CASSLGEADTYTF.

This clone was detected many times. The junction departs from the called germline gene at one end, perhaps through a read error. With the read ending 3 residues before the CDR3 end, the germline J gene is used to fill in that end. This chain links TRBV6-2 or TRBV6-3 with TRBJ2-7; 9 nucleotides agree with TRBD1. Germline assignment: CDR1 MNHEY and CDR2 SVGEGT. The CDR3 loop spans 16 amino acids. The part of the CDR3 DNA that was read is TGTGCCAGCACTTACTCACGCCGGACAGGGGCCTACGAG. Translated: CASTYSRRTGAYE. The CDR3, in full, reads CASTYSRRTGAYEQYF.

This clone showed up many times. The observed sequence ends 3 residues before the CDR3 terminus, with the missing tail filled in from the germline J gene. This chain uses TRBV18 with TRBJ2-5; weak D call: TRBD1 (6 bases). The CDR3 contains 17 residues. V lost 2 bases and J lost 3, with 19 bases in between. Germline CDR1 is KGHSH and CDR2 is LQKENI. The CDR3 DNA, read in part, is TGTGCCAGCTCACCATTCCACGCCGGGACAAGTAAAGAGACC. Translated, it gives CASSPFHAGTSKET. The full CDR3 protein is CASSPFHAGTSKETQYF.

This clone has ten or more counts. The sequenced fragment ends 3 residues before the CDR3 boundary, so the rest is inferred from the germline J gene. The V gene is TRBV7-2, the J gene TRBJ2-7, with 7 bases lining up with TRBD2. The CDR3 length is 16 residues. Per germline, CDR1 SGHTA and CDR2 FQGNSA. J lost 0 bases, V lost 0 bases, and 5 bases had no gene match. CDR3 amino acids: CASSLAREHPSYEQYF. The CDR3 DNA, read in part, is TGTGCCAGCAGCTTAGCGCGGGAGCACCCCTCCTACGAG. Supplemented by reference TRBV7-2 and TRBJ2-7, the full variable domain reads GAGVSQSPSNKVTEKGKDVELRCDPISGHTALYWYRQSLGQGLEFLIYFQGNSAPDKSGLPSDRFSAERTGGSVSTLTIQRTQQEDSAVYLCASSLAREHPSYEQYFGPGTRLTVT.

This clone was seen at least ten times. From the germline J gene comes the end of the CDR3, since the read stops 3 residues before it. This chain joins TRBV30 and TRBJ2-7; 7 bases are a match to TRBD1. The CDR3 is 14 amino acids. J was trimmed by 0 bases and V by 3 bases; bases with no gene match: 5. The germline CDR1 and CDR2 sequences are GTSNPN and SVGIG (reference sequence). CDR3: CAWRPGQYSYEQYF. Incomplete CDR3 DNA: TGTGCCTGGAGGCCGGGACAGTACTCCTACGAG. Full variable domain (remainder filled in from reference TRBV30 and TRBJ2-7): SQTIHQWPATLVQPVGSPLSLECTVEGTSNPNLYWYRQAAGRGLQLLFYSVGIGQISSEVPQNLSASRPQDRQFILSSKKLLLSDSGFYLCAWRPGQYSYEQYFGPGTRLTVT.

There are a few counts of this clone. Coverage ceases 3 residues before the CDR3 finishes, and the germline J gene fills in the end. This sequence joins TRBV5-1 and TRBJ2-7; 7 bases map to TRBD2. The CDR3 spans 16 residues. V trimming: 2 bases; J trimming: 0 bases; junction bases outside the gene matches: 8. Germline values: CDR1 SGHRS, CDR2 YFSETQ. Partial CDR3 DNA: TGCGCCAGCAGCTTTGCCCTGGGGGGGGACTCCTACGAG. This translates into CASSFALGGDSYE. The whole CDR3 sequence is CASSFALGGDSYEQYF.

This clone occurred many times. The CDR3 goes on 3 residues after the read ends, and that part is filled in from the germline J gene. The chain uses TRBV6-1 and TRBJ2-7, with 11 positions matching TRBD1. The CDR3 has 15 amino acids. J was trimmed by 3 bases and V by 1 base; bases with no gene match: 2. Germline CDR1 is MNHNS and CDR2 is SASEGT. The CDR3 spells CASSEDGTGGYEQYF. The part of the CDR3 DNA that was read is TGTGCCAGCAGTGAAGACGGGACAGGGGGCTACGAG.

The part of the CDR3 DNA that was read is TGTGCCAGCGGCGGACAGGAGTGGAGAAACACC. It translates to CASGGQEWRNT. Given in full, the CDR3 is CASGGQEWRNTIYF. The gene calls are TRBV2 and TRBJ1-3; 7 nucleotides match TRBD1. The CDR3 end lies 3 residues beyond the end of the read and is filled in from the germline J gene. Germline CDR1 and CDR2: SNHLY and FYNNEI. V lost 8 bases and J lost 5; bases outside the gene matches: 9. This CDR3 has 14 residues.

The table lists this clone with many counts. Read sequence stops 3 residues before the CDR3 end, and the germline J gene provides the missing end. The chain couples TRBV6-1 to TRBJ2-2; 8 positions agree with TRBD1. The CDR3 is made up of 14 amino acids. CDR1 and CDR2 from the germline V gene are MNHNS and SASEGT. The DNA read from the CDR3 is TGTGCCAGCGGTGGGGCAGGGGGCAATGAAAAG. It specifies CASGGAGGNEK. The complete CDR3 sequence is CASGGAGGNEKLFF.

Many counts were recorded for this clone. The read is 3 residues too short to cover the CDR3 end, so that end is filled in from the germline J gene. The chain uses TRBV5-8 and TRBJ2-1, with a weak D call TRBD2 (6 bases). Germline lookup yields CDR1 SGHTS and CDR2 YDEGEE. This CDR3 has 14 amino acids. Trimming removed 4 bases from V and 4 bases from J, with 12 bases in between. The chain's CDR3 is CASSLSGGYNEQFF. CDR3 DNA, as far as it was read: TGTGCCAGCAGCCTGTCTGGGGGGTACAATGAG.

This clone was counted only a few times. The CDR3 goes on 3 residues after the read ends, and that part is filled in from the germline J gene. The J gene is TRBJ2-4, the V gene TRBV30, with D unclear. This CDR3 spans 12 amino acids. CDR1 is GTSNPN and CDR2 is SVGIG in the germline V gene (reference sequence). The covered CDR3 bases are TGTGCCTGGAGTAGCTTGGGCTATGGT. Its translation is CAWSSLGYG. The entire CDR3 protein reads CAWSSLGYGQYF.

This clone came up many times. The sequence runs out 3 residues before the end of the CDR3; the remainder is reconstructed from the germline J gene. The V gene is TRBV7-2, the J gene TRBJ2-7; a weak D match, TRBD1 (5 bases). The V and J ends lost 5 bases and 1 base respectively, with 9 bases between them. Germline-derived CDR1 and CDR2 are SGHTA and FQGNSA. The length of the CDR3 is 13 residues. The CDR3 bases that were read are TGTGCCAGCAGCCCACAGGAGTCCTACGAG. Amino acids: CASSPQESYE. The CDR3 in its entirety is CASSPQESYEQYF.

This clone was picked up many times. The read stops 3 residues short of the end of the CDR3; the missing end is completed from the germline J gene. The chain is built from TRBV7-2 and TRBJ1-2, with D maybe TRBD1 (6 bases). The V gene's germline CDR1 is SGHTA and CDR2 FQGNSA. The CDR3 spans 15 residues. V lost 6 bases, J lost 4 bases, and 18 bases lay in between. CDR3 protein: CASRYRDTPSYGYTF. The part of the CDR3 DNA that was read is TGTGCCAGCAGGTACCGGGACACCCCCTCCTATGGC.